These 20 T cell receptor beta chains were all obtained from the same sample, sequenced in a study of control samples from healthy donors and cancer patients. Using immunoSEQ multiplex PCR, the repertoire was profiled, and TCRdb retains in-frame clones only, with some absent. The repertoire includes tens of thousands of clones, approximately 94% of them detected once, and approximately 2.5% sits in the top ten. The source material was blood. The receptors originated from a woman aged 25-40 years in good health.

The genes are TRBV7-9 and TRBJ2-7; D might be TRBD1 (5 bases). CDR3 length: 15 amino acids. V was cut by 1 base and J by 3 bases, with 13 bases left in between. Germline V gene sequence: CDR1 SEHNR, CDR2 FQNEAQ (reference sequence). CDR3: CASSLGRDFFYEQYF. The CDR3, as DNA: TGTGCCAGCAGCTTAGGCAGGGATTTTTTCTACGAGCAGTACTTC.

The chain has TRBV28 and TRBJ2-2; 9 bases are a match to TRBD2. Trimming took 9 bases from V and 5 from J; bases not matched to a gene: 10. From germline, CDR1 is MDHEN and CDR2 SYDVKM. The CDR3 is made up of 15 amino acids. CDR3 in amino acids: CASKAGGPWTGELFF. The CDR3 DNA is TGTGCCAGTAAGGCGGGGGGGCCTTGGACCGGGGAGCTGTTTTTT. Together with reference TRBV28 and TRBJ2-2, the CDR3 gives the full variable domain: DVKVTQSSRYLVKRTGEKVFLECVQDMDHENMFWYRQDPGLGLRLIYFSYDVKMKEKGDIPEGYSVSREKKERFSLILESASTNQTSMYLCASKAGGPWTGELFFGEGSRLTVL.

The chain has TRBV11-2 and TRBJ1-5, with D tentatively TRBD1 (5 bases). V lost 1 base, J lost 0 bases, and 7 bases lay in between. This CDR3 contains 15 residues. Germline values: CDR1 SGHAT, CDR2 FQNNGV. The CDR3 is CASSLVGDSNQPQHF. As DNA, the CDR3 is TGTGCCAGCAGCTTAGTGGGGGATAGCAATCAGCCCCAGCATTTT.

V is TRBV2 and J is TRBJ1-3, with D hard to call. In germline, CDR1 is SNHLY, CDR2 FYNNEI. This CDR3 is built from 14 residues. Trimming pared 1 base from V and 0 bases from J, leaving 4 bases between. The CDR3 coding sequence is TGTGCCAGCAGTGAAGTTGTCTCTGGAAACACCATATATTTT. Its protein is CASSEVVSGNTIYF. Supplemented by reference TRBV2 and TRBJ1-3, the full variable domain reads EPEVTQTPSHQVTQMGQEVILRCVPISNHLYFYWYRQILGQKVEFLVSFYNNEISEKSEIFDDQFSVERPDGSNFTLKIRSTKLEDSAMYFCASSEVVSGNTIYFGEGSWLTVV.

The rearrangement joins TRBV5-1 to TRBJ2-7, with 10 bases aligning to TRBD1. CDR3 length: 16 amino acids. Germline V gives CDR1 SGHRS, CDR2 YFSETQ. The V and J ends lost 4 bases and 2 bases, in that order; junction bases with no gene match: 9. The CDR3: CASSQGDRGPPYEQYF. The DNA for the CDR3 is TGCGCCAGCAGCCAAGGGGACAGGGGCCCTCCCTACGAGCAGTACTTC.

V usage is TRBV3-1 (or the pseudogene TRBV3-2) and J usage is TRBJ1-4; D gene unclear. The CDR3 loop spans 13 amino acids. Germline assignment: CDR1 LGHDT and CDR2 YNNKEL (reference sequence). V dropped 1 base and J dropped 7 bases, with 7 bases sitting between them. The CDR3 is CASSQAMGEKLFF. The DNA for the CDR3 is TGTGCCAGCAGCCAAGCGATGGGTGAAAAACTGTTTTTT.

For the CDR3, the DNA is TGTGCCAGTGTCCCAAAGCCTTATCTGGGGGAGACCCAGTACTTC. Protein sequence: CASVPKPYLGETQYF. V is TRBV6-5 and J is TRBJ2-5, with D unresolved. CDR3 size: 15 residues. V was trimmed by 9 bases and J by 5 bases, leaving 22 bases between them. CDR1 and CDR2 from the germline V gene are MNHEY and SVGAGI.

V usage is TRBV28 and J usage is TRBJ1-1; D is undetermined. Germline V CDR1 and CDR2: MDHEN, SYDVKM. The CDR3 runs 12 residues. The V gene lost 6 bases and the J gene lost 4 bases, with 9 bases spanning the gap. Written as DNA, the CDR3 is TGTGCCAGCAGCATCAGTAGCACTGAAGCTTTCTTT. It yields the protein CASSISSTEAFF.

The chain recombines TRBV5-1 with TRBJ1-5; D remains unclear. The length of the CDR3 is 13 residues. Trimming shortened V by 0 bases and J by 0 bases, and 1 base separated the two germline ends. CDR1 and CDR2 from the germline V gene are SGHRS and YFSETQ. The CDR3 nucleotides are TGCGCCAGCAGCTTGGATAGCAATCAGCCCCAGCATTTT. Translating gives CASSLDSNQPQHF.

The genes are TRBV27 and TRBJ1-4; D not certain. Germline V CDR1 and CDR2: MNHEY, SMNVEV (reference sequence). The ends were cut back, 6 bases at V and 3 bases at J, with 14 bases in the middle. The CDR3 runs 15 residues. CDR3 protein: CASSLSRNPNEKLFF. CDR3 coding DNA: TGTGCCAGCAGCCTCTCCCGGAATCCTAATGAAAAACTGTTTTTT.

The chain is built from TRBV5-8 and TRBJ1-3; D gene unclear. The ends were cut back, 0 bases at V and 0 bases at J, with 13 bases in the middle. The CDR3 length is 17 residues. CDR1 and CDR2 from the germline V gene are SGHTS and YDEGEE. The CDR3 region has the DNA TGTGCCAGCAGCTTGGTCTCGGGCCCAAACTCTGGAAACACCATATATTTT. It specifies CASSLVSGPNSGNTIYF.

The chain couples TRBV7-9 to TRBJ2-7, with 8 bases fitting TRBD1. The length of the CDR3 is 19 residues. With V trimmed by 3 bases and J by 0 bases, 16 bases remained unmatched. The germline V gene encodes CDR1 SEHNR and CDR2 FQNEAQ (reference sequence). The CDR3: CASSLARTGTPSSSYEQYF. CDR3 sequence (DNA): TGTGCCAGCAGCTTGGCGCGGACAGGGACTCCTTCAAGCTCCTACGAGCAGTACTTC.

V and J are TRBV18 and TRBJ1-3; tentative D call: TRBD1 (5 bases). V was pared by 3 bases and J by 4 bases, with 10 bases between. The CDR3 has 14 amino acids. From germline, CDR1 is KGHSH and CDR2 LQKENI. The CDR3 DNA sequence: TGTGCCAGCTCACCGGGGACGGAGGGAAACACCATATATTTT. Its protein is CASSPGTEGNTIYF. The full variable domain, completed using reference TRBV18 and TRBJ1-3, is NAGVMQNPRHLVRRRGQEARLRCSPMKGHSHVYWYRQLPEEGLKFMVYLQKENIIDESGMPKERFSAEFPKEGPSILRIQQVVRGDSAAYFCASSPGTEGNTIYFGEGSWLTVV.

The V call is TRBV6-5, the J call TRBJ1-1, with unresolved D. Trimming took off 4 bases at V and 9 bases at J, with 18 bases between the two ends. In germline, CDR1 is MNHEY, CDR2 SVGAGI. This CDR3 comprises 14 residues. CDR3 in amino acids: CASSFFGSSTQAFF. The CDR3 nucleotides are TGTGCCAGCAGTTTTTTCGGGAGTTCTACACAAGCTTTCTTT.

The chain recombines TRBV29-1 with TRBJ1-6; 7 nucleotides match TRBD1. Germline CDR1 reads SQVTM; CDR2 reads ANQGSEA. The CDR3 length is 13 residues. Trimming cost V 3 bases and J 10 bases; bases outside gene matches: 6. The CDR3 nucleotides are TGCAGCGTTGATACAGGGGATGGATCACCCCTCCACTTT. Its protein product is CSVDTGDGSPLHF.

This clone was detected only once. The chain uses TRBV7-2 and TRBJ1-2; D remains ambiguous. This CDR3 region has 14 residues. CDR1 and CDR2 (germline): SGHTA, FQGNSA. Deletions cut 6 bases from V and 5 bases from J, with 16 bases between. The CDR3 is CASSPEGLAYGYTF. CDR3 sequence (DNA): TGTGCCAGCAGTCCTGAGGGCCTCGCGTATGGCTACACCTTC.

This chain uses TRBV3-1 (or the pseudogene TRBV3-2) with TRBJ1-1, with TRBD1 identical over 8 bases. CDR3 size: 15 residues. From germline, CDR1 is LGHDT and CDR2 YNNKEL (reference sequence). J was trimmed by 3 bases and V by 4 bases; bases with no gene match: 7. CDR3 DNA sequence: TGTGCCAGCAGCCGGGACAGGCGGAGGGACACTGAAGCTTTCTTT. Encoded protein: CASSRDRRRDTEAFF.

The chain carries TRBV20-1 and TRBJ2-2, with TRBD2 identical over 11 bases. Germline CDR1 reads DFQATT; CDR2 reads SNEGSKA (reference sequence). The length of the CDR3 is 16 residues. The J segment lost 0 bases and the V segment lost 3 bases, leaving 3 bases of the junction unmatched. DNA of the CDR3: TGCAGTGCTAGTACTAGCGGGGGTCCGAACACCGGGGAGCTGTTTTTT. This gives the protein CSASTSGGPNTGELFF.

The rearrangement uses TRBV28 and TRBJ1-2; D perhaps matches TRBD1 (5 bases). CDR3 length equals 14 residues. Deletions cut 6 bases from V and 4 bases from J, with 15 bases between. In germline, CDR1 is MDHEN, CDR2 SYDVKM. This CDR3 is CASSRLGQGYGYTF. CDR3 DNA sequence: TGTGCCAGCAGCCGACTCGGACAAGGCTATGGCTACACCTTC.

The rearrangement joins TRBV10-3 to TRBJ2-1; tentative D call: TRBD2 (6 bases). The CDR3 consists of 11 residues. Trimming removed 8 bases from V and 9 bases from J, with 11 bases in between. Germline CDR1 and CDR2: ENHRY and SYGVKD. DNA for the CDR3: TGTGCCATCCAGGAGGGTGTTGAGCAGTTCTTC. As protein: CAIQEGVEQFF.